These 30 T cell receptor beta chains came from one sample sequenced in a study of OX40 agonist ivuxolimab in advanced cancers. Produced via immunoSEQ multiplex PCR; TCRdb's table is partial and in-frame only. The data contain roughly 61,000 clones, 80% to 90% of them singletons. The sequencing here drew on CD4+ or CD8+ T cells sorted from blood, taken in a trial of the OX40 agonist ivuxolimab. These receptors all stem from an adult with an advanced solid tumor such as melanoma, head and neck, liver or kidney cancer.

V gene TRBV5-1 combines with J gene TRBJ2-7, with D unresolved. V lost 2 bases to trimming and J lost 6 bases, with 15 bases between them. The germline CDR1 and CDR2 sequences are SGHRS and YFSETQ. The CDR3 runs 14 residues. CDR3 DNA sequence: TGCGCCAGCAGCTTTACGGCTACCACGGGCGAGCAGTACTTC. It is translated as CASSFTATTGEQYF.

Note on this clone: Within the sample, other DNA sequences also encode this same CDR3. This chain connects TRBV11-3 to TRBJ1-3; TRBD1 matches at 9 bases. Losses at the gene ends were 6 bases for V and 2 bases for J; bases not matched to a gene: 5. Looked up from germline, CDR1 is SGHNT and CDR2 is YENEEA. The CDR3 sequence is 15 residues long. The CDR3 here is CASSPGQGPGNTIYF. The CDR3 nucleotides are TGTGCCAGCAGTCCGGGACAGGGTCCTGGAAACACCATATATTTT.

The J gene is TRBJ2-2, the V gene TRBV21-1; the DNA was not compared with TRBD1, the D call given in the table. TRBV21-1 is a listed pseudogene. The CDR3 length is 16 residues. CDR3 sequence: CASSNRAASNTGELFF. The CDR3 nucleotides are TGTGCCAGCAGCAACAGGGCAGCCTCGAACACCGGGGAGCTGTTTTTT.

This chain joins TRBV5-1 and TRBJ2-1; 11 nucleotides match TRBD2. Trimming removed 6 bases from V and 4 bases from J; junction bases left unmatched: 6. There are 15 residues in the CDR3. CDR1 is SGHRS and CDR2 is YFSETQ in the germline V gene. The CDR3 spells CASTLLAGAYNEQFF. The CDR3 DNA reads TGCGCCAGCACATTACTAGCGGGAGCTTACAATGAGCAGTTCTTC.

CDR3 protein: CASSRGPPPGQGGETQYF. The CDR3 DNA reads as TGTGCCAGCAGTCGCGGCCCCCCCCCGGGACAGGGTGGAGAGACCCAGTACTTC. The chain recombines TRBV27 with TRBJ2-5; TRBD1 matches 9 bases. This CDR3 region has 18 residues. Germline V lookup: CDR1 MNHEY, CDR2 SMNVEV (reference sequence). With V trimmed by 5 bases and J by 4 bases, 17 bases remained unmatched.

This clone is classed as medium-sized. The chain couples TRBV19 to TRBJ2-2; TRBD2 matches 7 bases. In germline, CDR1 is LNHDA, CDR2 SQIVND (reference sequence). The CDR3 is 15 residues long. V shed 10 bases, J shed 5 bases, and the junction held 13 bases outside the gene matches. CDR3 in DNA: TGTGCCACTAAAGCGGGGCCGAGAGGTACCGGGGAGCTGTTTTTT. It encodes CATKAGPRGTGELFF.

The CDR3 here is CASSIASGPQETQYF. The CDR3 region has the DNA TGTGCCAGCAGCATCGCCTCCGGGCCCCAAGAGACCCAGTACTTC. V gene TRBV5-4 combines with J gene TRBJ2-5; D not resolved. The CDR3 has 15 amino acids. In germline, CDR1 is SGHNT, CDR2 YYREEE (reference sequence). V was trimmed by 4 bases and J by 1 base, leaving 14 bases between them.

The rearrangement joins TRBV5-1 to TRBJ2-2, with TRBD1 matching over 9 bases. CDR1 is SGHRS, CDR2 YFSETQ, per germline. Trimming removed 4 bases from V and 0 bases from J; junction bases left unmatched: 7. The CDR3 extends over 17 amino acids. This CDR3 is CASSPGTGLANTGELFF. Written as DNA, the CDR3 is TGCGCCAGCAGCCCAGGGACAGGGCTCGCGAACACCGGGGAGCTGTTTTTT.

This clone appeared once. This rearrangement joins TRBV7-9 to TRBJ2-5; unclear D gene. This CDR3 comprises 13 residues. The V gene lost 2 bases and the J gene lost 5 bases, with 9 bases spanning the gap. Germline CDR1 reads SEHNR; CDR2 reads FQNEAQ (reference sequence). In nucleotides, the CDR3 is TGTGCCAGCAGCTTAATGGTTGGGGAGACCCAGTACTTC. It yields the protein CASSLMVGETQYF.

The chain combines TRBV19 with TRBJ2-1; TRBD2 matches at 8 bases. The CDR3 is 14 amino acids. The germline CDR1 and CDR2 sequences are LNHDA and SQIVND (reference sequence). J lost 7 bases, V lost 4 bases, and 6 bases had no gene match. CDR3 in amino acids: CASSNIGGANEQFF. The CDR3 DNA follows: TGTGCCAGTAGTAATATCGGGGGGGCTAATGAGCAGTTCTTC. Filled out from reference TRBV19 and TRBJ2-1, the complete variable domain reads DGGITQSPKYLFRKEGQNVTLSCEQNLNHDAMYWYRQDPGQGLRLIYYSQIVNDFQKGDIAEGYSVSREKKESFPLTVTSAQKNPTAFYLCASSNIGGANEQFFGPGTRLTVL.

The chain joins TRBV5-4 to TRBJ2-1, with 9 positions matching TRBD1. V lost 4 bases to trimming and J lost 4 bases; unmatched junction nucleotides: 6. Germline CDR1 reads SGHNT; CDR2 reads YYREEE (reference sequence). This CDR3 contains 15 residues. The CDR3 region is CASSQRQGVYNEQFF. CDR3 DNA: TGTGCCAGCAGCCAAAGACAGGGGGTGTACAATGAGCAGTTCTTC.

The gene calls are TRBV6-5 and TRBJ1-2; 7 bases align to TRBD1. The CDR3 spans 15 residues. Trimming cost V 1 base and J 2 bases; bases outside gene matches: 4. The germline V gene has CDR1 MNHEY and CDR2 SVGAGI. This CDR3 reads CASSYYGGQNYGYTF. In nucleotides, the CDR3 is TGTGCCAGCAGTTACTATGGGGGACAGAACTATGGCTACACCTTC.

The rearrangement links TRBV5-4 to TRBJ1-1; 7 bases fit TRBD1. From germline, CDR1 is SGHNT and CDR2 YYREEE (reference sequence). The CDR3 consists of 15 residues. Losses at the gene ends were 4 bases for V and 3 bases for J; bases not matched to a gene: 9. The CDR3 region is CASSGTSQGDTEAFF. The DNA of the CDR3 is TGTGCCAGCAGCGGAACCTCGCAGGGGGACACTGAAGCTTTCTTT. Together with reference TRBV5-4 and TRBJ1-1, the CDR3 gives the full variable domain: ETGVTQSPTHLIKTRGQQVTLRCSSQSGHNTVSWYQQALGQGPQFIFQYYREEENGRGNFPPRFSGLQFPNYSSELNVNALELDDSALYLCASSGTSQGDTEAFFGQGTRLTVV.

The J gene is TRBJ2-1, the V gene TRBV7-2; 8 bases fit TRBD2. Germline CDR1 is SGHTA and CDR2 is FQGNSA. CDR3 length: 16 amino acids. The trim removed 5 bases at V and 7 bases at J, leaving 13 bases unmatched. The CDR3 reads CASSLLPGLAGNEQFF. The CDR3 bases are TGTGCCAGCAGCCTTCTCCCCGGGCTAGCGGGTAATGAGCAGTTCTTC.

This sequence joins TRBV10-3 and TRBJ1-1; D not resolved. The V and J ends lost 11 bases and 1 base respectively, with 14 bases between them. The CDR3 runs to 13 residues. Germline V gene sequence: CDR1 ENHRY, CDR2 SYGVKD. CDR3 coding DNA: TGTGCCCATCAATTTGAGCAGAACACTGAAGCTTTCTTT. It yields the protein CAHQFEQNTEAFF.

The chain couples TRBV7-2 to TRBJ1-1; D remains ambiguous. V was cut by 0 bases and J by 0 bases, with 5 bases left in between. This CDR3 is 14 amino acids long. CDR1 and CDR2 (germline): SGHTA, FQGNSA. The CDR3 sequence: CASSLAAMNTEAFF. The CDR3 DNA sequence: TGTGCCAGCAGCTTAGCCGCGATGAACACTGAAGCTTTCTTT.

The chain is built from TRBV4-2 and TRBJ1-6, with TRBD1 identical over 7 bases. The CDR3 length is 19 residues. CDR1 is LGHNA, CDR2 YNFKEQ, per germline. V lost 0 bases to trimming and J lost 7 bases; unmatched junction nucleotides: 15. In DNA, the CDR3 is TGTGCCAGCAGCCAAGATCGCGCGGTAGGGGGCGTTAGAAATTCACCCCTCCACTTT. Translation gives CASSQDRAVGGVRNSPLHF.

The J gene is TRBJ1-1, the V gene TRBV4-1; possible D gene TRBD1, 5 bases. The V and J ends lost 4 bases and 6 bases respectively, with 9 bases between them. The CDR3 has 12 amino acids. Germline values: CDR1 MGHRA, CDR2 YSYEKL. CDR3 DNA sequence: TGCGCCAGCAGCCGCCCGGGACCTGAAGCTTTCTTT. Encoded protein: CASSRPGPEAFF.

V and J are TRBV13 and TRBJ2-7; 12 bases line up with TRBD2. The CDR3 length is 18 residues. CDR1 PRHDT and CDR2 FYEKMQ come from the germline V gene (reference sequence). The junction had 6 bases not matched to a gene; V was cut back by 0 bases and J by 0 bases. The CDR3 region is CASSLGLAGGLRSYEQYF. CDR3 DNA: TGTGCCAGCAGCTTAGGCCTAGCGGGAGGGCTCCGCTCCTACGAGCAGTACTTC.

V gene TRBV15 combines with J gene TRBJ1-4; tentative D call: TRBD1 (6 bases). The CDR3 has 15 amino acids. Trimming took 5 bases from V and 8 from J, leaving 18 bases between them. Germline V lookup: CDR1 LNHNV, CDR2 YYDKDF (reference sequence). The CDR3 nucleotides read TGTGCCACCAGCGGGGGGGTCAGGGGTGACGAAAAACTGTTTTTT. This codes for CATSGGVRGDEKLFF.

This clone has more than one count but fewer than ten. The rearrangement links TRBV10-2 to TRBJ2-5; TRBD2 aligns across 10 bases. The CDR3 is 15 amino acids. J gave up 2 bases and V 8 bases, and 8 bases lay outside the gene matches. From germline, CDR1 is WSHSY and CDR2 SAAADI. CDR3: CASLPGTSVQETQYF. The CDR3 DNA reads TGCGCCAGCCTTCCAGGGACTAGCGTTCAAGAGACCCAGTACTTC.

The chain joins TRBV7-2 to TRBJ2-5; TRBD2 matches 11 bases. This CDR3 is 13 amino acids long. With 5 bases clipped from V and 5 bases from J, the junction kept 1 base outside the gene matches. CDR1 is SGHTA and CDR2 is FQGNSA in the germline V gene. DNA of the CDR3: TGTGCCAGCAGCAGGACTAGCGGGGAGACCCAGTACTTC. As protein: CASSRTSGETQYF.

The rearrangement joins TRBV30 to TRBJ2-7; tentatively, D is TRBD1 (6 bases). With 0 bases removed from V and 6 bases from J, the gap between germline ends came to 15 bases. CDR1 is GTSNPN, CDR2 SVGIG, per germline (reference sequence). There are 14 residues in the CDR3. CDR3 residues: CAWSVYRVLGEQYF. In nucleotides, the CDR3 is TGTGCCTGGAGTGTCTACAGGGTTCTTGGCGAGCAGTACTTC.

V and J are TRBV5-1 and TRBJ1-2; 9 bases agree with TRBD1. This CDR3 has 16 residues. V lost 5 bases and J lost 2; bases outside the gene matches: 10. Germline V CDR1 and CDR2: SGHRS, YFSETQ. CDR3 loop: CASRLNPGQGNYGYTF. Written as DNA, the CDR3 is TGCGCCAGCAGACTAAATCCGGGACAGGGAAACTATGGCTACACCTTC.

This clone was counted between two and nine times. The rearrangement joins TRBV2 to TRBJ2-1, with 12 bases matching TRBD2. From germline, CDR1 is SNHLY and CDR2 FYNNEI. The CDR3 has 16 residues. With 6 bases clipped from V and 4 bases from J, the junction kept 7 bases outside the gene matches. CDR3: CASRGVTSGSYNEQFF. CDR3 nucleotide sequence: TGTGCCAGCAGGGGGGTGACTAGCGGGAGTTACAATGAGCAGTTCTTC.

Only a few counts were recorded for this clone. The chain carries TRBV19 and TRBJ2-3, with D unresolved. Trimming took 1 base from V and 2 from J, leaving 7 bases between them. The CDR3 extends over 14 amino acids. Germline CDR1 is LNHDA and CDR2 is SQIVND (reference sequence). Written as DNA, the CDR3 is TGTGCCAGTAGTATAGCCGACCACACAGATACGCAGTATTTT. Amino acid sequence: CASSIADHTDTQYF. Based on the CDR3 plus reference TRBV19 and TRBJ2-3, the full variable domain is DGGITQSPKYLFRKEGQNVTLSCEQNLNHDAMYWYRQDPGQGLRLIYYSQIVNDFQKGDIAEGYSVSREKKESFPLTVTSAQKNPTAFYLCASSIADHTDTQYFGPGTRLTVL.

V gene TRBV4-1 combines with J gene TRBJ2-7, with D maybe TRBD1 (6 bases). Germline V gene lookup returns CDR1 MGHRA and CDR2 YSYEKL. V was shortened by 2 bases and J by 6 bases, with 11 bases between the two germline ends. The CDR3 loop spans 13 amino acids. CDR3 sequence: CASSQTGMGEQYF. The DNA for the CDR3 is TGCGCCAGCAGCCAAACAGGGATGGGCGAGCAGTACTTC.

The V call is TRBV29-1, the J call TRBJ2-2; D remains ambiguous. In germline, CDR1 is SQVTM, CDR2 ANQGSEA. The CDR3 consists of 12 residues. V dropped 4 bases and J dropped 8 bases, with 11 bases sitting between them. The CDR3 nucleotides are TGCAGCGTTGCCCGCACATGGGGGGAGCTGTTTTTT. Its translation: CSVARTWGELFF.

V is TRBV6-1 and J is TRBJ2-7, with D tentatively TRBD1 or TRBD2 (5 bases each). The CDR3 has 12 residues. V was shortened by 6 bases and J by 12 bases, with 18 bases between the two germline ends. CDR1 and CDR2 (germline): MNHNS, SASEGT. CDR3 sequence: CASSYLDQGRYF. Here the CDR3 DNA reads TGTGCCAGCAGCTACCTGGACCAGGGACGGTACTTC.

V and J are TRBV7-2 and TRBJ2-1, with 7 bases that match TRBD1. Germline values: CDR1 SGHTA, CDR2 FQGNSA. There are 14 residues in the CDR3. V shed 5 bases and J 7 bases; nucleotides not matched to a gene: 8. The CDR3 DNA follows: TGTGCCAGCAGCGTTAGAGGGGGCGAGAATGAGCAGTTCTTC. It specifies CASSVRGGENEQFF.